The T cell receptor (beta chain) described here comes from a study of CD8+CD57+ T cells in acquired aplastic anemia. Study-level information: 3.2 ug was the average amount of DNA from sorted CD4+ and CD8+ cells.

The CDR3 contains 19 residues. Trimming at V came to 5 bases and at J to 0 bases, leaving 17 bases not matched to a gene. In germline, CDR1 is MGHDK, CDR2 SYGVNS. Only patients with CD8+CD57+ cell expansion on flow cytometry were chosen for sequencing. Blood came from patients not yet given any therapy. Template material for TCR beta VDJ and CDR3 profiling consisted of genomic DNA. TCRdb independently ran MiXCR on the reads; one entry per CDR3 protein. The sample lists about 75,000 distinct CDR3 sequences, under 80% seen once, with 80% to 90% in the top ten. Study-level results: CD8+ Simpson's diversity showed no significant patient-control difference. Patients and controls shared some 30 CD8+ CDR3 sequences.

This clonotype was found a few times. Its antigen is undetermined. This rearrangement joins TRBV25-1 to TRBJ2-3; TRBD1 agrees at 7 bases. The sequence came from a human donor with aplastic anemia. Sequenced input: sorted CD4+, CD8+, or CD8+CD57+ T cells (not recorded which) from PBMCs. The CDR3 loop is CASSPPYGTAFTSTDTQYF. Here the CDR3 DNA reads TGTGCCAGCAGTCCACCATACGGGACAGCCTTTACTAGCACAGATACGCAGTATTTT.